Each of the 14 T cell receptor beta chains below was sequenced from the same sample in a study of STAT5B mutations in CD4+ large granular lymphocyte leukemia. Sequencing was performed with immunoSEQ multiplex PCR; in TCRdb, only in-frame clones are kept and a portion is missing. The sample contains roughly 30,000 clones, approximately 79% of which appear only once. Sequenced: CD4+ T cells from blood buffy coats. The origin of the receptors is a human donor in good health.

The rearrangement uses TRBV5-1 and TRBJ2-7; TRBD1 matches 10 bases. The germline CDR1 and CDR2 sequences are SGHRS and YFSETQ. V was clipped by 3 bases and J by 4 bases; unmatched bases: 1. The CDR3 consists of 13 residues. CDR3 sequence: CASSWDRGYEQYF. CDR3 bases: TGCGCCAGCAGCTGGGACAGGGGTTACGAGCAGTACTTC.

This sequence joins TRBV9 and TRBJ2-5, with D possibly TRBD2 on 5 matching bases. Trimming took 1 base from V and 5 from J, leaving 15 bases between them. Germline CDR1 is SGDLS and CDR2 is YYNGEE. The CDR3 consists of 15 residues. The CDR3 DNA is TGTGCCAGCAGCGTATCAACTAGATCCTGGGAGACCCAGTACTTC. As protein: CASSVSTRSWETQYF. Full variable domain (remainder filled in from reference TRBV9 and TRBJ2-5): DSGVTQTPKHLITATGQRVTLRCSPRSGDLSVYWYQQSLDQGLQFLIQYYNGEERAKGNILERFSAQQFPDLHSELNLSSLELGDSALYFCASSVSTRSWETQYFGPGTRLLVL.

The chain combines TRBV21-1 with TRBJ2-1; TRBD2, the table's D call, was not compared with the DNA. TRBV21-1 is a known pseudogene. This CDR3 comprises 16 residues. The CDR3 nucleotides are TGTGCCAGCAGCTATCCTAGAGCTAGCGGGAGCTCTGTGTTGTTCTTC. Protein product: CASSYPRASGSSVLFF.

The rearrangement links TRBV21-1 to TRBJ1-5; the D call in the table, TRBD1, was not verified against the DNA. TRBV21-1 is labeled a pseudogene. The CDR3 totals 15 residues. The CDR3 spells CASSVPGQDVQPQHF. The CDR3 DNA sequence: TGTGCCAGCAGCGTACCGGGACAGGATGTTCAGCCCCAGCATTTT.

The J gene is TRBJ2-1, the V gene TRBV2; unclear D gene. V lost 4 bases and J lost 0, with 4 bases in between. This CDR3 is 13 amino acids long. CDR1 is SNHLY, CDR2 FYNNEI, per germline. The CDR3 is CASSVVSYNEQFF. As DNA, the CDR3 is TGTGCCAGCAGTGTTGTCTCCTACAATGAGCAGTTCTTC.

The rearrangement links TRBV30 to TRBJ1-5; D is undetermined. CDR1 GTSNPN and CDR2 SVGIG come from the germline V gene (reference sequence). The CDR3 consists of 13 residues. V shed 1 base and J shed 5 bases, with 9 bases lying between them. The CDR3 nucleotides read TGTGCCTGGAGTGAGGACGGATATCAGCCCCAGCATTTT. Its translation is CAWSEDGYQPQHF.

The CDR3 loop is CASSLGLGGNSPLHF. The CDR3 DNA is TGTGCCAGCAGCTTGGGCCTCGGGGGCAATTCACCCCTCCACTTT. This chain links TRBV7-2 with TRBJ1-6, with D tentatively TRBD1 (6 bases). The CDR3 is 15 residues long. Germline CDR1 SGHTA, CDR2 FQGNSA. V gave up 3 bases and J gave up 7 bases, with 13 bases separating them.

The rearrangement uses TRBV25-1 and TRBJ2-2, with D unclear. The CDR3 is 14 residues long. V was trimmed by 1 base and J by 6 bases, leaving 9 bases between them. Germline V gives CDR1 MGHDK, CDR2 SYGVNS. The CDR3 reads CASSESARSGELFF. The DNA of the CDR3 is TGTGCCAGCAGTGAATCAGCCCGGTCCGGGGAGCTGTTTTTT.

This clone was counted between two and nine times. The chain links TRBV2 to TRBJ2-5, with D perhaps TRBD2 (6 bases). Germline CDR1 reads SNHLY; CDR2 reads FYNNEI. Trimming pared 6 bases from V and 4 bases from J, leaving 9 bases between. The CDR3 contains 12 residues. As DNA, the CDR3 is TGTGCCAGCAGGGCGGGGCGAGAGACCCAGTACTTC. Its translation is CASRAGRETQYF.

The chain links TRBV18 to TRBJ1-5, with 7 bases fitting TRBD1. V trimming: 1 base; J trimming: 4 bases; junction bases outside the gene matches: 1. The CDR3 has 14 amino acids. Germline CDR1 is KGHSH and CDR2 is LQKENI. The CDR3 DNA reads TGTGCCAGCTCACCACAGACAGGGAATCAGCCCCAGCATTTT. As protein: CASSPQTGNQPQHF.

This chain links TRBV11-2 with TRBJ1-6; D remains unclear. V dropped 2 bases and J dropped 9 bases, with 14 bases sitting between them. The CDR3 length is 15 residues. Germline V CDR1 and CDR2: SGHAT, FQNNGV. The CDR3 sequence: CASSLRAAMRSPLHF. The CDR3 DNA is TGTGCCAGCAGCTTACGGGCCGCGATGCGTTCACCCCTCCACTTT.

The V call is TRBV5-4, the J call TRBJ2-5; 8 bases agree with TRBD2. Trimming at V came to 2 bases and at J to 6 bases, leaving 3 bases not matched to a gene. The CDR3 spans 13 residues. Germline-derived CDR1 and CDR2 are SGHNT and YYREEE (reference sequence). CDR3 nucleotide sequence: TGTGCCAGCAGCTTTAGCGGGGCACAGACCCAGTACTTC. This sequence encodes CASSFSGAQTQYF.

In this sample, this clone turned up a few times. V and J are TRBV10-3 and TRBJ2-1; tentatively, D is TRBD1 or TRBD2 (6 bases each). The CDR3 spans 13 residues. Germline values: CDR1 ENHRY, CDR2 SYGVKD. Trimming removed 10 bases at V and 7 bases at J, with 17 bases between. The CDR3 region has the DNA TGTGCCAGCGATCCGGGGGCGCAAAATGAGCAGTTCTTC. It specifies CASDPGAQNEQFF.

The V call is TRBV7-9, the J call TRBJ1-1; D gene unclear. V gave up 8 bases and J gave up 1 base, with 5 bases separating them. This CDR3 comprises 11 residues. Per the germline V gene, CDR1 is SEHNR and CDR2 is FQNEAQ (reference sequence). CDR3 nucleotide sequence: TGTGCCAGCGGATCGAACACTGAAGCTTTCTTT. Its translation is CASGSNTEAFF.